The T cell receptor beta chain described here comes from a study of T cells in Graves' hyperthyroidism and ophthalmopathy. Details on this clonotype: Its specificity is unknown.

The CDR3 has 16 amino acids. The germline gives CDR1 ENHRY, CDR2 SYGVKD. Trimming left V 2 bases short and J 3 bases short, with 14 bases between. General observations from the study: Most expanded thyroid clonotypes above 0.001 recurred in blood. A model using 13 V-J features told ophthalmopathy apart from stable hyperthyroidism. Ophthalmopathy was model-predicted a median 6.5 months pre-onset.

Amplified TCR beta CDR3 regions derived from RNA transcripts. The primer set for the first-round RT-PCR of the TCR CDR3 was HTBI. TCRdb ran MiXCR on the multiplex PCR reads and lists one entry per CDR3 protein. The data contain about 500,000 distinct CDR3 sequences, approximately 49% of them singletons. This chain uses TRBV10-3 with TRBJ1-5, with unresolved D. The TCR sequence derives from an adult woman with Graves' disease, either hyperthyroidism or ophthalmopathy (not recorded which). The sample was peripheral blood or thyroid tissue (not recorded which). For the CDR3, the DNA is TGTGCCATCAGTGAGGACCGCCGCGGGGTCAATCAGCCCCAGCATTTT. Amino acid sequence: CAISEDRRGVNQPQHF.